The 5 T cell receptor beta chains below come from one sample, sequenced in a study of OX40 agonist ivuxolimab in advanced cancers. The repertoire was sequenced with immunoSEQ multiplex PCR; TCRdb's copy has only in-frame clones and lacks some. The sample consists of tens of thousands of clones, about 88% of them appearing once. The sequenced sample was CD4+ or CD8+ T cells sorted from blood, obtained in a trial of the OX40 agonist ivuxolimab. The receptors were sampled from an adult with an advanced solid tumor such as melanoma, head and neck, liver or kidney cancer.

J is TRBJ1-1 and V is TRBV11-2; a weak D match, TRBD1 (6 bases). CDR3 length: 15 residues. Germline V gene sequence: CDR1 SGHAT, CDR2 FQNNGV. The V end lost 2 bases, the J end lost 4 bases, and 14 bases lay between the germline ends. The CDR3 coding sequence is TGTGCCAGCAGCTTAAGGTTTGGGACAATCACTGAAGCTTTCTTT. Amino acids: CASSLRFGTITEAFF.

V and J are TRBV9 and TRBJ2-1, with 9 positions matching TRBD1. The CDR3 spans 15 residues. The V and J ends lost 0 bases and 4 bases, in that order; junction bases with no gene match: 2. The V gene's germline CDR1 is SGDLS and CDR2 YYNGEE. The DNA of the CDR3 is TGTGCCAGCAGCGTAGCCGGGACAGGGTACAATGAGCAGTTCTTC. As protein: CASSVAGTGYNEQFF.

This rearrangement joins TRBV7-3 to TRBJ2-3; no definite D call. This CDR3 has 15 amino acids. CDR1 is SGHTA, CDR2 FQGTGA, per germline. Trimming removed 1 base from V and 5 bases from J, with 13 bases in between. In DNA form, the CDR3 reads TGTGCCAGCAGCTTAAAATTTGGGATTATAGATACGCAGTATTTT. This encodes CASSLKFGIIDTQYF.

J is TRBJ1-2 and V is TRBV6-1; 10 bases map to TRBD1. Looked up from germline, CDR1 is MNHNS and CDR2 is SASEGT. The CDR3 has 17 amino acids. Trimming took 3 bases from V and 6 from J; bases not matched to a gene: 13. Written as DNA, the CDR3 is TGTGCCAGCAGTGAGACGATGGGACAGGGGCCTCGAAATGGCTACACCTTC. Translating it yields CASSETMGQGPRNGYTF.

V gene TRBV5-4 combines with J gene TRBJ1-2; 9 bases fit TRBD1. The germline V gene has CDR1 SGHNT and CDR2 YYREEE (reference sequence). V was clipped by 4 bases and J by 5 bases; unmatched bases: 6. The CDR3 contains 14 residues. The CDR3 DNA reads TGTGCCAGCAGCGCCGGGACAGGGTTTTATGGCTACACCTTC. This encodes CASSAGTGFYGYTF.